Below are 7 T cell receptor beta chains sequenced from a single sample in a study of beta chain features in type 1 diabetes. Sequenced material consisted of expressed TCRB transcripts (all of the isolated RNA was reverse transcribed). Here immunoSEQ multiplex PCR was the method, and the copy in TCRdb shows in-frame clones only, minus some. Here the sample spans hundreds of thousands of clones, 68% being singletons. Material: naive CD4+ T cells from blood. These receptors were collected from a man aged 25-40 years in good health.

V usage is TRBV4-1 and J usage is TRBJ1-4, with 8 bases identical to TRBD1. The V gene's germline CDR1 is MGHRA and CDR2 YSYEKL. V gave up 3 bases and J gave up 6 bases; unmatched junction bases: 6. CDR3 length: 15 amino acids. The CDR3 spells CASSHLGQADEKLFF. The CDR3, as DNA: TGCGCCAGCAGCCACCTGGGACAGGCCGATGAAAAACTGTTTTTT.

V gene TRBV7-2 combines with J gene TRBJ1-1; D may be TRBD1 (5 bases). Trimming left V 6 bases short and J 4 bases short, with 12 bases between. The CDR3 loop spans 13 amino acids. CDR1 is SGHTA and CDR2 is FQGNSA in the germline V gene. CDR3 protein: CASSPGGVTEAFF. The CDR3 coding sequence is TGTGCCAGCAGTCCGGGAGGGGTCACTGAAGCTTTCTTT.

The gene calls are TRBV30 and TRBJ2-5, with a weak D call TRBD1 (5 bases). The germline V gene encodes CDR1 GTSNPN and CDR2 SVGIG (reference sequence). Trimming left V 4 bases short and J 1 base short, with 10 bases between. This CDR3 is 13 amino acids long. For the CDR3, the DNA is TGTGCCTGGATCCAGGGCAGCCAAGAGACCCAGTACTTC. This encodes CAWIQGSQETQYF.

As regards this clone: Other nucleotide sequences from this sample produce the same CDR3. The rearrangement uses TRBV29-1 and TRBJ1-2, with D hard to call. The CDR3 covers 12 residues. The V and J ends lost 4 bases and 2 bases respectively, with 8 bases between them. CDR1 SQVTM and CDR2 ANQGSEA come from the germline V gene. The CDR3 sequence: CSVGRTNYGYTF. The CDR3 DNA reads TGCAGCGTTGGGCGCACCAACTATGGCTACACCTTC. Using reference TRBV29-1 and TRBJ1-2 for the parts outside the CDR3, the full variable domain is SAVISQKPSRDICQRGTSLTIQCQVDSQVTMMFWYRQQPGQSLTLIATANQGSEATYESGFVIDKFPISRPNLTFSTLTVSNMSPEDSSIYLCSVGRTNYGYTFGSGTRLTVV.

The V call is TRBV29-1, the J call TRBJ2-1; 12 positions agree with TRBD2. V shed 6 bases and J 3 bases; nucleotides not matched to a gene: 9. Looked up from germline, CDR1 is SQVTM and CDR2 is ANQGSEA. CDR3 length equals 16 residues. In DNA form, the CDR3 reads TGCAGCGTATATTCAGGGACTAGCGGGCACTACAATGAGCAGTTCTTC. Amino acids: CSVYSGTSGHYNEQFF.

This clone showed up just a few times. The chain combines TRBV30 with TRBJ2-2; D unclear. Germline V lookup: CDR1 GTSNPN, CDR2 SVGIG (reference sequence). The V end was cut by 2 bases, the J end by 1 base, with 5 bases between. The CDR3 covers 13 residues. The CDR3 sequence is CAWSRQNTGELFF. CDR3 nucleotide sequence: TGTGCCTGGAGTCGGCAGAACACCGGGGAGCTGTTTTTT.

This chain joins TRBV6-5 and TRBJ2-7, with a weak D call TRBD1 (7 bases). The CDR3 runs to 14 residues. CDR1 is MNHEY, CDR2 SVGAGI, per germline. V shed 6 bases and J shed 6 bases, with 18 bases lying between them. The CDR3 DNA sequence: TGTGCCAGCAGGAAGCTTGCAGGGGGAGGCGAGCAGTACTTC. As protein: CASRKLAGGGEQYF.